Only a few counts were recorded for the clone carrying this T cell receptor beta chain. Expressed TCRB transcripts got sequenced, as all isolated RNA was reverse transcribed. The method was immunoSEQ multiplex PCR; TCRdb's version includes in-frame clones alone and lacks a portion of them. The table lists approximately 250,000 clones, approximately 14% of them singletons. The length of the CDR3 is 13 residues. Germline assignment: CDR1 SGHVS and CDR2 FQNEAQ. V lost 5 bases to trimming and J lost 5 bases; unmatched junction nucleotides: 5. This sample is part of a study of beta chain features in type 1 diabetes.

The V and J genes are TRBV7-8 and TRBJ2-5; 7 bases match TRBD1. The receptor was isolated from a woman aged 40 to 55 in good health. The sample taken for sequencing was naive CD4+ T cells from blood. CDR3 residues: CASSLGQRETQYF. The CDR3 coding sequence is TGTGCCAGCAGCCTGGGACAGCGGGAGACCCAGTACTTC.